The TCR beta chain under discussion was sequenced for a study of blood T cells in healthy people across ages. Then a second PCR, running roughly 7 to 12 cycles, was carried out with a sample-barcoded 5' primer and a J-beta primer mix. A single record per CDR3 protein comes from TCRdb applying MiXCR to the 5' RACE reads. The repertoire holds about 670,000 distinct CDR3 sequences, with over 40% as singletons. The total RNA that was extracted per sample amounted to at least 5.5 micrograms. This CDR3 is built from 15 residues. Germline V lookup: CDR1 SGHTA, CDR2 FQGNSA. V lost 2 bases and J lost 2, with 13 bases in between. This clonotype showed up many times. Its antigen remains unidentified. Points from the study as a whole: It was not possible, with unsorted PBMCs, to conclusively compare naive and antigen-experienced cells.

The receptor comes from a man of 80 years or more in good health. The sample comprised blood. This chain links TRBV7-2 with TRBJ2-7; D possibly corresponds to TRBD1 (5 bases). The CDR3 DNA sequence: TGTGCCAGCAGCTTAAGTGGGGCCAGAACCTACGAGCAGTACTTC. It translates to CASSLSGARTYEQYF.